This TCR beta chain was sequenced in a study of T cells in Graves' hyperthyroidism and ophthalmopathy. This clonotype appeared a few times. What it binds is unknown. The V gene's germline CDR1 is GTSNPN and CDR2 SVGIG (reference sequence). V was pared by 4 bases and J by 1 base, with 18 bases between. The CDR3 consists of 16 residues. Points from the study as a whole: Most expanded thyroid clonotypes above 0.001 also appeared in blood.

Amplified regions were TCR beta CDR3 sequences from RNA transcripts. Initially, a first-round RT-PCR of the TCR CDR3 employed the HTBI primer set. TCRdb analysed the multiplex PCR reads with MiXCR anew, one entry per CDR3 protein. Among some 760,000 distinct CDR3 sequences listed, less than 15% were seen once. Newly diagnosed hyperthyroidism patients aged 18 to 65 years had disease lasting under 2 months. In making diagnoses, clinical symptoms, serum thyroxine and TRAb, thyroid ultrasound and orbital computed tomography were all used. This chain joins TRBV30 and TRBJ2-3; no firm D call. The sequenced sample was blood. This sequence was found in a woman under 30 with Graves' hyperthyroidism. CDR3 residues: CAWTPSWAPGTDTQYF. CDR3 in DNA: TGTGCCTGGACCCCCTCATGGGCTCCGGGCACAGATACGCAGTATTTT.